This entry lists 24 T cell receptor beta chains sequenced from one sample in a study of blood T cells in healthy people across ages. A J-beta primer mix and a sample-barcoded 5' primer were used in a second PCR of about 7 to 12 cycles. Each CDR3 protein gets one entry after TCRdb re-called the 5' RACE reads with MiXCR. The sample lists around 850,000 distinct CDR3 sequences; around 34% were seen once. Sequences were obtained from blood. Source of these receptors: a man aged 18 to 35 in good health.

J is TRBJ2-2 and V is TRBV6-2 or TRBV6-3; D not certain. Germline CDR1 MNHEY, CDR2 SVGEGT. CDR3 length equals 12 residues. V was cut by 7 bases and J by 6 bases, with 9 bases left in between. CDR3 sequence (DNA): TGTGCCAGCACCCAGGCGTCCGGGGAGCTGTTTTTT. Amino acids: CASTQASGELFF.

The CDR3 bases are TGTGCCAGCAGCTCATGGGGACAGACTAACTATGGCTACACCTTC. Amino acid sequence: CASSSWGQTNYGYTF. The J gene is TRBJ1-2, the V gene TRBV13; 7 bases are shared with TRBD1. This CDR3 has 15 amino acids. V dropped 4 bases and J dropped 0; count of bases not matched to a gene: 5. CDR1 PRHDT and CDR2 FYEKMQ come from the germline V gene (reference sequence). Drawing the rest from reference TRBV13 and TRBJ1-2, the complete variable domain is AAGVIQSPRHLIKEKRETATLKCYPIPRHDTVYWYQQGPGQDPQFLISFYEKMQSDKGSIPDRFSAQQFSDYHSELNMSSLELGDSALYFCASSSWGQTNYGYTFGSGTRLTVV.

The chain carries TRBV14 and TRBJ2-7; TRBD2 matches at 7 bases. J lost 7 bases, V lost 10 bases, and 13 bases had no gene match. This CDR3 comprises 13 residues. CDR1 and CDR2 from the germline V gene are SGHDN and FVKESK. DNA of the CDR3: TGTGCCACCCGGGACTATCATCAGAATGAGCAGTACTTC. It translates to CATRDYHQNEQYF.

This clonotype occurred many times. This rearrangement joins TRBV27 to TRBJ1-2; the D gene is possibly TRBD1 (5 bases). Germline V CDR1 and CDR2: MNHEY, SMNVEV (reference sequence). V lost 10 bases and J lost 8, with 20 bases in between. The CDR3 spans 13 residues. The CDR3 reads CATKPSGRGGYTF. The CDR3 nucleotides read TGTGCCACCAAGCCCTCGGGGAGGGGCGGCTACACCTTC.

Regarding this clonotype: A much larger clone lies a single base off, so this may be a read error. The chain joins TRBV12-3 or TRBV12-4 to TRBJ2-3; 9 bases map to TRBD2. This CDR3 comprises 17 residues. Trimming removed 5 bases from V and 4 bases from J; junction bases left unmatched: 13. CDR3 sequence: CASSPSRGGASADTQYF. The CDR3 DNA follows: TGTGCCAGCAGTCCCTCTCGCGGGGGGGCTAGCGCAGATACGCAGTATTTT.

The rearrangement joins TRBV28 to TRBJ2-7; 7 bases fit TRBD1. V trimming: 6 bases; J trimming: 0 bases; junction bases outside the gene matches: 8. Germline V gives CDR1 MDHEN, CDR2 SYDVKM. CDR3 size: 15 residues. CDR3 DNA sequence: TGTGCCAGCAGACCTACAGGGGCATCCTCCTACGAGCAGTACTTC. It codes for CASRPTGASSYEQYF.

The table lists this clonotype with many counts. The CDR3 nucleotides read TGCGCCAGCAGCCAAGACGGACAGGGGGTCACAGATACGCAGTATTTT. Translation gives CASSQDGQGVTDTQYF. The chain links TRBV4-3 to TRBJ2-3; 10 bases line up with TRBD1. V shed 0 bases and J 2 bases; nucleotides not matched to a gene: 2. Germline V gene lookup returns CDR1 LGHNA and CDR2 YSLEER. CDR3 size: 16 residues.

The chain couples TRBV12-5 to TRBJ2-3; 8 bases are a match to TRBD2. CDR1 is LGHNT, CDR2 FRNRAP, per germline. Trimming at V came to 5 bases and at J to 1 base, leaving 5 bases not matched to a gene. The CDR3 runs to 15 residues. The CDR3 nucleotides read TGTGCTAGTGGTACCGGGACTAGGGGCACAGATACGCAGTATTTT. Amino acids: CASGTGTRGTDTQYF.

This clonotype appeared a few times. The genes are TRBV10-3 and TRBJ2-3; D ambiguous. This CDR3 contains 12 residues. Between the trimmed V and J ends, which lost 7 bases and 4 bases, there was a span of 9 bases. Germline V lookup: CDR1 ENHRY, CDR2 SYGVKD. DNA of the CDR3: TGTGCCATCACGAACCGGCCAGATACGCAGTATTTT. Translated, it gives CAITNRPDTQYF.

This clonotype was picked up many times. The V call is TRBV12-3 or TRBV12-4, the J call TRBJ2-1; 9 bases are shared with TRBD1. V shed 5 bases and J 7 bases; nucleotides not matched to a gene: 6. This CDR3 has 14 amino acids. The CDR3 protein is CASSLGTGTNEQFF. The CDR3 nucleotides read TGTGCCAGCAGTCTCGGGACAGGGACTAATGAGCAGTTCTTC.

The gene calls are TRBV29-1 and TRBJ2-3, with D hard to call. The CDR3 consists of 13 residues. Looked up from germline, CDR1 is SQVTM and CDR2 is ANQGSEA. Trimming pared 8 bases from V and 1 base from J, leaving 13 bases between. The CDR3 DNA reads TGCAGCTTCTCCGAGGTGCGCACAGATACGCAGTATTTT. As protein: CSFSEVRTDTQYF.

The chain links TRBV4-3 to TRBJ1-1, with D unclear. The CDR3 runs 12 residues. The germline V and J ends were trimmed by 3 bases and 8 bases, with 10 bases remaining between them. The germline CDR1 and CDR2 sequences are LGHNA and YSLEER. The CDR3 nucleotides read TGCGCCAGCAGCCACGGAATGGGGGAAGCTTTCTTT. Amino acid sequence: CASSHGMGEAFF.

This clonotype was recorded a few times. This rearrangement joins TRBV20-1 to TRBJ1-2; 11 nucleotides agree with TRBD1. Germline CDR1 reads DFQATT; CDR2 reads SNEGSKA (reference sequence). This CDR3 has 17 residues. The V gene end was trimmed by 3 bases and the J gene end by 4 bases; junction bases not matched to a gene: 13. CDR3 residues: CSARSKGQGGPRYGYTF. In nucleotides, the CDR3 is TGCAGTGCTAGGTCCAAGGGACAGGGGGGACCCCGCTATGGCTACACCTTC.

There are a few counts of this clonotype. The rearrangement joins TRBV20-1 to TRBJ1-1, with a tentative D call TRBD1 (5 bases). V was pared by 2 bases and J by 7 bases, with 14 bases between. Germline V gene data show CDR1 as DFQATT and CDR2 as SNEGSKA (reference sequence). The CDR3 sequence is 13 residues long. The CDR3 region has the DNA TGCAGTGCTAGAAGGGGTTCGGCGGGTGAAGCTTTCTTT. Its protein is CSARRGSAGEAFF.

The chain recombines TRBV29-1 with TRBJ2-5, with D maybe TRBD2 (6 bases). The V gene lost 6 bases and the J gene lost 5 bases, with 22 bases spanning the gap. The CDR3 consists of 15 residues. CDR1 and CDR2 from the germline V gene are SQVTM and ANQGSEA. CDR3 loop: CSVDNPGLGGETQYF. The DNA of the CDR3 is TGCAGCGTCGACAACCCGGGACTTGGAGGGGAGACCCAGTACTTC. Filled out from reference TRBV29-1 and TRBJ2-5, the complete variable domain reads SAVISQKPSRDICQRGTSLTIQCQVDSQVTMMFWYRQQPGQSLTLIATANQGSEATYESGFVIDKFPISRPNLTFSTLTVSNMSPEDSSIYLCSVDNPGLGGETQYFGPGTRLLVL.

The chain carries TRBV6-2 or TRBV6-3 and TRBJ2-7; a weak D match, TRBD2 (5 bases). From germline, CDR1 is MNHEY and CDR2 SVGEGT. With 6 bases removed from V and 3 bases from J, the gap between germline ends came to 18 bases. This CDR3 spans 15 amino acids. CDR3 nucleotides: TGTGCCAGCAGGCAAACTAGGGCAGGCCACTACGAGCAGTACTTC. Amino acid sequence: CASRQTRAGHYEQYF.

This clonotype was observed a few times. This chain links TRBV20-1 with TRBJ1-1; D is unresolved. Germline V gene sequence: CDR1 DFQATT, CDR2 SNEGSKA (reference sequence). V was clipped by 0 bases and J by 0 bases, with 11 bases between them. The CDR3 sequence is 15 residues long. This CDR3 is CSARESGRVNTEAFF. CDR3 nucleotides: TGCAGTGCTAGAGAATCCGGGAGGGTGAACACTGAAGCTTTCTTT.

This clonotype has ten or more counts. Compared with germline, one end of the junction differs, possibly owing to a read error. This chain joins TRBV29-1 and TRBJ2-1; 10 bases are shared with TRBD1. CDR1 and CDR2 (germline): SQVTM, ANQGSEA. The CDR3 has 14 residues. DNA of the CDR3: TGCAGCGTCGAAGGACAGGGGGCCTACAATGAGCAGTTCTTC. Its translation is CSVEGQGAYNEQFF.

This rearrangement joins TRBV9 to TRBJ1-1, with 11 bases that match TRBD1. The CDR3 has 21 amino acids. Germline-derived CDR1 and CDR2 are SGDLS and YYNGEE. V lost 5 bases to trimming and J lost 4 bases; unmatched junction nucleotides: 25. The CDR3 spells CASRPPGHTAGTGGLGTEAFF. The CDR3 bases are TGTGCCAGCAGGCCCCCGGGTCATACGGCCGGGACAGGGGGTCTGGGCACTGAAGCTTTCTTT.

This clonotype was counted ten times or more. The chain is built from TRBV12-3 or TRBV12-4 and TRBJ2-7; D is perhaps TRBD1 (5 bases). This CDR3 has 14 residues. V was cut by 6 bases and J by 3 bases, with 15 bases left in between. As DNA, the CDR3 is TGTGCCAGCAGCCTGGACACCACGTTCTACGAGCAGTACTTC. The encoded protein is CASSLDTTFYEQYF.

CDR3 DNA sequence: TGTGCCAGCAGCTGGGGGGGCAACAATGAGCAGTTCTTC. Translated: CASSWGGNNEQFF. The genes are TRBV7-3 and TRBJ2-1; D is perhaps TRBD2 (7 bases). The CDR3 has 13 residues. With 4 bases removed from V and 5 bases from J, the gap between germline ends came to 9 bases. The germline V gene encodes CDR1 SGHTA and CDR2 FQGTGA.

This clonotype was seen a single time. This chain joins TRBV12-3 or TRBV12-4 and TRBJ1-1; 8 bases line up with TRBD1. V gave up 8 bases and J gave up 11 bases; unmatched junction bases: 10. The CDR3 is 12 residues long. This CDR3 reads CASRTGSQGAFF. CDR3 DNA: TGTGCCAGCCGGACAGGGAGCCAGGGGGCTTTCTTT.

The chain recombines TRBV20-1 with TRBJ2-5; D tentatively reads TRBD1 or TRBD2 (6 bases each). Germline CDR1 reads DFQATT; CDR2 reads SNEGSKA (reference sequence). The V end lost 2 bases, the J end lost 1 base, and 8 bases lay between the germline ends. The length of the CDR3 is 13 residues. CDR3 sequence (DNA): TGCAGTGCTAGATCGGGGGCCCAAGAGACCCAGTACTTC. It codes for CSARSGAQETQYF.

J is TRBJ2-1 and V is TRBV12-3 or TRBV12-4; perhaps TRBD1 as D (6 bases). The CDR3 consists of 13 residues. Trimming removed 5 bases at V and 10 bases at J, with 15 bases between. CDR3 bases: TGTGCCAGCAGTGTGGGGACACCGGACGAGCAGTTCTTC. It specifies CASSVGTPDEQFF.